One T cell receptor beta chain is described in this entry. Its antigen is not identified. There are 12 residues in the CDR3. The germline V gene encodes CDR1 SGHNT and CDR2 YYREEE (reference sequence). Trimming cost V 6 bases and J 7 bases, with 13 bases left between them. The data stem from a study of T cell responses to AZD1222 COVID-19 vaccine. Study as a whole: Pooling of second doses given at about 4 or about 12 weeks was done.

The assay was immunoSEQ multiplex PCR, and TCRdb's table has in-frame clones only and misses some. The data contain 120,000 or so clones, 70% to 90% of them singletons. Regarding the study as a whole: Seropositive at baseline were only a handful of AZD1222 recipients. It should be noted that donors were predominantly white British and more often female, and clonal diversity was possibly underestimated.

This clonotype was obtained from an adult in good health. The chain joins TRBV5-4 to TRBJ1-2; a weak D match, TRBD1 (5 bases). This material consisted of peripheral blood, taken on day 0 of AZD1222 vaccination. The CDR3 protein is CASTFGGIGYTF. Here the CDR3 DNA reads TGTGCCAGCACCTTTGGGGGGATTGGCTACACCTTC.